Shown below are 10 T cell receptor beta chains from a single sample sequenced in a study of T cell changes during pregnancy in multiple sclerosis. Data came from immunoSEQ multiplex PCR; TCRdb stores just in-frame clones and leaves some out. The sample lists some 30,000 clones, roughly 89% occurring once. The sample was CD8+ T cells from peripheral blood mononuclear cells, taken before pregnancy. All receptors derive from a female donor with multiple sclerosis, enrolled in a pregnancy study.

The chain is built from TRBV7-9 and TRBJ2-7; 8 nucleotides agree with TRBD1. The CDR3 runs to 17 residues. V lost 1 base and J lost 3; bases outside the gene matches: 11. Germline CDR1 and CDR2: SEHNR and FQNEAQ (reference sequence). The CDR3 sequence: CASSLVSGGTGDYEQYF. As DNA, the CDR3 is TGTGCCAGCAGCTTAGTATCTGGCGGGACAGGAGACTACGAGCAGTACTTC.

The V call is TRBV27, the J call TRBJ2-7; D remains ambiguous. CDR1 is MNHEY, CDR2 SMNVEV, per germline (reference sequence). The V end lost 8 bases, the J end lost 4 bases, and 12 bases lay between the germline ends. CDR3 length equals 12 residues. The CDR3 sequence is CASSNFGYEQYF. CDR3 DNA sequence: TGTGCCAGCTCTAATTTCGGGTACGAGCAGTACTTC.

The rearrangement links TRBV7-9 to TRBJ2-1; D might be TRBD2 (6 bases). The CDR3 consists of 15 residues. Germline CDR1 and CDR2: SEHNR and FQNEAQ (reference sequence). Between the trimmed V and J ends, which lost 3 bases and 5 bases, there was a span of 14 bases. The CDR3 here is CASSLVGGVNNEQFF. The CDR3 nucleotides read TGTGCCAGCAGCTTGGTTGGCGGGGTAAACAATGAGCAGTTCTTC.

This clone was observed a single time. The chain employs TRBV4-3 and TRBJ2-7, with 7 bases fitting TRBD1. CDR3 length equals 15 residues. J was trimmed by 3 bases and V by 0 bases; bases with no gene match: 5. Germline values: CDR1 LGHNA, CDR2 YSLEER. CDR3 amino acids: CASSQDRDRLYEQYF. CDR3 sequence (DNA): TGCGCCAGCAGCCAAGATCGGGACAGACTCTACGAGCAGTACTTC.

This chain links TRBV11-2 with TRBJ2-5, with TRBD1 matching over 7 bases. Germline V gene lookup returns CDR1 SGHAT and CDR2 FQNNGV. CDR3 size: 16 residues. V dropped 5 bases and J dropped 2; count of bases not matched to a gene: 11. The CDR3: CASSAGLLGQQETQYF. DNA of the CDR3: TGTGCCAGCAGCGCCGGACTCTTGGGACAGCAAGAGACCCAGTACTTC.

The J gene is TRBJ2-7, the V gene TRBV6-1; 10 bases match TRBD2. Germline CDR1 MNHNS, CDR2 SASEGT. CDR3 length equals 18 residues. V gave up 1 base and J gave up 2 bases; unmatched junction bases: 11. This CDR3 is CASSEEVFPLAGAYEQYF. CDR3 bases: TGTGCCAGCAGTGAAGAAGTCTTTCCGCTAGCGGGGGCCTACGAGCAGTACTTC.

V usage is TRBV5-5 and J usage is TRBJ2-3, with 8 bases matching TRBD1. The J segment lost 2 bases and the V segment lost 0 bases, leaving 2 bases of the junction unmatched. This CDR3 comprises 15 residues. The germline CDR1 and CDR2 sequences are SGHKS and YYEKEE (reference sequence). CDR3 sequence: CASSLVRGPTDTQYF. CDR3 in DNA: TGTGCCAGCAGCTTGGTCAGGGGGCCCACAGATACGCAGTATTTT.

The chain employs TRBV7-3 and TRBJ2-4, with D possibly matching TRBD2 (7 bases). The CDR3 has 14 amino acids. The germline CDR1 and CDR2 sequences are SGHTA and FQGTGA. Trimming removed 5 bases at V and 8 bases at J, with 16 bases between. In nucleotides, the CDR3 is TGTGCCAGCAGCCCAGGCGGGGGCGCGGACATTCAGTACTTC. It yields the protein CASSPGGGADIQYF.

The chain links TRBV4-1 to TRBJ2-2, with 8 nucleotides matching TRBD2. The CDR3 spans 18 residues. Per the germline V gene, CDR1 is MGHRA and CDR2 is YSYEKL. J was trimmed by 4 bases and V by 0 bases; bases with no gene match: 10. The chain's CDR3 is CASSQDLLRGAGTGELFF. The CDR3 DNA follows: TGCGCCAGCAGCCAAGATCTGCTGCGGGGGGCGGGCACCGGGGAGCTGTTTTTT.

The J gene is TRBJ2-1, the V gene TRBV10-3, with 7 bases lining up with TRBD1. CDR1 is ENHRY, CDR2 SYGVKD, per germline. The CDR3 consists of 16 residues. Trimming at V came to 2 bases and at J to 2 bases, leaving 6 bases not matched to a gene. In nucleotides, the CDR3 is TGTGCCATCAGTGAGAGCATAGGGGGCGCCTACAATGAGCAGTTCTTC. It is translated as CAISESIGGAYNEQFF.